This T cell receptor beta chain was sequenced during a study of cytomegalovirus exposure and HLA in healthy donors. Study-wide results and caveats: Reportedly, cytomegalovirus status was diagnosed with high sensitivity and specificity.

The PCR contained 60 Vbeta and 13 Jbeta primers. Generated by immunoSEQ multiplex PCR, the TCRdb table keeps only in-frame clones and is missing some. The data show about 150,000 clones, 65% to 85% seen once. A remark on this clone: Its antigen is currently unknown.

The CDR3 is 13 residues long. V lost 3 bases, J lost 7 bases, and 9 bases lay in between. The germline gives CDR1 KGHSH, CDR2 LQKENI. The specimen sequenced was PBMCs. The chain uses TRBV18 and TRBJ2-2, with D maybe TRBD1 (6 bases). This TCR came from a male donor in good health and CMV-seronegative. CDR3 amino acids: CASSPGADGELFF. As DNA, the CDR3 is TGTGCCAGCTCACCGGGGGCGGACGGGGAGCTGTTTTTT.